The next 25 T cell receptor beta chains were all read from a single sample in a study of molecular identifiers for immune sequencing clone quantification. TCRdb recomputed calls from the PCR reads with MiXCR, one row per CDR3 protein. The sample has about 510,000 distinct CDR3 sequences; under 30% are singletons. What was sequenced was naive CD8+ T cells from blood, with Jurkat cell RNA spiked in. Subset denoted: FACS-sorted CD8+CD4-CCR7+CD45RA+ naive T cells. The receptors derive from a human donor in good health. Some libraries in this study had Jurkat cell RNA spiked in.

This clonotype was observed a few times. The V and J genes are TRBV30 and TRBJ2-2; maybe TRBD1 (5 bases). This CDR3 contains 15 residues. Between the trimmed V and J ends, which lost 2 bases and 7 bases, there was a span of 17 bases. CDR1 and CDR2 (germline): GTSNPN, SVGIG (reference sequence). CDR3 protein: CAWSLSFREIGELFF. CDR3 sequence (DNA): TGTGCCTGGAGTCTTTCCTTCAGGGAAATCGGGGAGCTGTTTTTT. The entire variable domain, with the rest obtained from reference TRBV30 and TRBJ2-2, is as follows: SQTIHQWPATLVQPVGSPLSLECTVEGTSNPNLYWYRQAAGRGLQLLFYSVGIGQISSEVPQNLSASRPQDRQFILSSKKLLLSDSGFYLCAWSLSFREIGELFFGEGSRLTVL.

This clonotype was observed a handful of times. The junction and the germline gene differ at one end; a read error may be behind it. The rearrangement uses TRBV6-5 and TRBJ1-5; D is unclear. The CDR3 length is 16 residues. Germline V gene lookup returns CDR1 MNHEY and CDR2 SVGAGI. In nucleotides, the CDR3 is TGTGCCAGCAGCCCAACGGTCGGGAGGAGCAATCCGCCCCCGCATTTT. This translates into CASSPTVGRSNPPPHF.

Details on this clonotype: An end of the junction differs from the germline gene, which may be a read error. This rearrangement joins TRBV14 to TRBJ2-3; perhaps D is TRBD1 or TRBD2 (5 bases each). The CDR3 length is 16 residues. The germline V gene encodes CDR1 SGHDN and CDR2 FVKESK. The CDR3 sequence: CANSTWDDILTDTQYF. In DNA form, the CDR3 reads TGTGCCAACAGCACGTGGGACGATATCTTAACAGATACGCAGTATTTT.

The rearrangement joins TRBV12-5 to TRBJ2-3; D ambiguous. CDR1 and CDR2 (germline): LGHNT, FRNRAP. Trimming took 0 bases from V and 5 from J, leaving 12 bases between them. CDR3 length: 15 amino acids. The CDR3 sequence: CASGLVAGPIDTQYF. The CDR3 DNA is TGTGCTAGTGGTTTGGTAGCTGGGCCTATAGATACGCAGTATTTT.

This clonotype turned up a few times. J is TRBJ2-1 and V is TRBV6-2 or TRBV6-3; 9 bases match TRBD1. The CDR3 totals 14 residues. Trimming took 5 bases from V and 9 from J; bases not matched to a gene: 8. Germline assignment: CDR1 MNHEY and CDR2 SVGEGT. CDR3 DNA sequence: TGTGCCAGCAGTAACCAGGGACAGGGTTTTGAGCAGTTCTTC. Its protein is CASSNQGQGFEQFF.

This clonotype was counted many times. The V call is TRBV7-9, the J call TRBJ1-4, with 7 bases that match TRBD1. With 5 bases clipped from V and 6 bases from J, the junction kept 6 bases outside the gene matches. This CDR3 contains 14 residues. The germline CDR1 and CDR2 sequences are SEHNR and FQNEAQ (reference sequence). The CDR3 region is CASSPLDRDEKLFF. Here the CDR3 DNA reads TGTGCCAGCAGCCCTCTCGACAGGGATGAAAAACTGTTTTTT.

The V call is TRBV30, the J call TRBJ1-1; perhaps TRBD1 as D (5 bases). Trimming left V 4 bases short and J 5 bases short, with 14 bases between. Germline values: CDR1 GTSNPN, CDR2 SVGIG (reference sequence). The CDR3 covers 13 residues. The CDR3 nucleotides are TGTGCCTGGAACCCAGTGGGGGGAACTGAAGCTTTCTTT. This encodes CAWNPVGGTEAFF.

The chain carries TRBV6-2 or TRBV6-3 and TRBJ2-1; perhaps TRBD1 as D (6 bases). CDR1 MNHEY and CDR2 SVGEGT come from the germline V gene. Trimming left V 4 bases short and J 0 bases short, with 13 bases between. The length of the CDR3 is 16 residues. CDR3 protein: CASSSWTVNSYNEQFF. CDR3 in DNA: TGTGCCAGCAGTTCCTGGACAGTAAACTCCTACAATGAGCAGTTCTTC.

J is TRBJ2-1 and V is TRBV20-1, with D perhaps TRBD1 or TRBD2 (5 bases each). The CDR3 is 15 amino acids. The germline V gene encodes CDR1 DFQATT and CDR2 SNEGSKA (reference sequence). V shed 3 bases and J shed 6 bases, with 18 bases lying between them. The CDR3 nucleotides are TGCAGTGCTAGGTTACCGGGGCTAGGAGGCAATGAGCAGTTCTTC. Translated: CSARLPGLGGNEQFF.

To note about this clonotype: A junction end diverges from the germline sequence, so it may reflect a read error. The chain carries TRBV28 and TRBJ2-7; TRBD1 matches at 10 bases. Germline V lookup: CDR1 MDHEN, CDR2 SYDVKM. The CDR3 extends over 15 amino acids. As DNA, the CDR3 is TGTGCCAGCAGTTCACGGGACAGGGGACTCTACGGGCAGTACTTC. The encoded protein is CASSSRDRGLYGQYF.

About this clonotype itself: A read error may produce the germline difference seen at one junction end. The chain couples TRBV18 to TRBJ2-7; tentative D call: TRBD2 (6 bases). The CDR3 sequence is 16 residues long. Germline assignment: CDR1 KGHSH and CDR2 LQKENI. The CDR3 is CASSPSRRGASYERYF. DNA of the CDR3: TGTGCCAGCTCACCCTCCCGGAGGGGTGCATCCTACGAGCGGTACTTC.

The chain links TRBV9 to TRBJ2-3; D gene unclear. Trimming pared 0 bases from V and 4 bases from J, leaving 3 bases between. CDR1 and CDR2 (germline): SGDLS, YYNGEE. The CDR3 loop spans 12 amino acids. The CDR3 region is CASSVVSDTQYF. In DNA, the CDR3 is TGTGCCAGCAGCGTAGTCTCAGATACGCAGTATTTT.

The rearrangement uses TRBV5-4 and TRBJ1-1; no clear D. Trimming left V 0 bases short and J 0 bases short, with 6 bases between. The CDR3 totals 14 residues. CDR1 SGHNT and CDR2 YYREEE come from the germline V gene (reference sequence). CDR3 sequence: CASSLAQLNTEAFF. CDR3 DNA: TGTGCCAGCAGCTTGGCACAGTTGAACACTGAAGCTTTCTTT.

This clonotype was picked up a small number of times. This rearrangement joins TRBV12-3 or TRBV12-4 to TRBJ2-7; a weak D match, TRBD1 (5 bases). V gave up 7 bases and J gave up 3 bases, with 19 bases separating them. The CDR3 contains 15 residues. The CDR3 spells CASTLGATGHYEQYF. CDR3 DNA: TGTGCCAGCACTCTTGGGGCCACTGGGCACTACGAGCAGTACTTC.

The V gene is TRBV20-1, the J gene TRBJ1-5; 9 bases are shared with TRBD1. Looked up from germline, CDR1 is DFQATT and CDR2 is SNEGSKA (reference sequence). The CDR3 extends over 16 amino acids. The J segment lost 6 bases and the V segment lost 2 bases, leaving 11 bases of the junction unmatched. The CDR3 region is CSARLAGTGWGQPQHF. CDR3 nucleotides: TGCAGTGCTAGACTCGCCGGGACAGGGTGGGGTCAGCCCCAGCATTTT.

For this clonotype: A much more abundant neighbour one base away suggests this may be a read error. The V and J genes are TRBV6-5 and TRBJ2-5, with 13 bases that match TRBD2. The CDR3 is 16 residues long. From germline, CDR1 is MNHEY and CDR2 SVGAGI. Trimming cost V 5 bases and J 3 bases; bases outside gene matches: 6. As DNA, the CDR3 is TGTGCCAGCAGTCTGACTAGCGGGGGGAAAAAAGAGACCCAGTACTTC. Protein sequence: CASSLTSGGKKETQYF.

The chain combines TRBV4-1 with TRBJ1-1; 12 bases match TRBD1. This CDR3 is 17 amino acids long. V lost 9 bases and J lost 4; bases outside the gene matches: 15. Germline V gene sequence: CDR1 MGHRA, CDR2 YSYEKL. The CDR3 coding sequence is TGCGCCAGAATCCAACCGGGACAGGGGGCTTTTGGCACTGAAGCTTTCTTT. It codes for CARIQPGQGAFGTEAFF.

A word on this clonotype: This could be a read error, since a much larger clone is one nucleotide away. V usage is TRBV29-1 and J usage is TRBJ2-3; 7 nucleotides agree with TRBD2. Germline-derived CDR1 and CDR2 are SQVTM and ANQGSEA. V lost 4 bases, J lost 1 base, and 17 bases stayed unmatched. The CDR3 loop spans 18 amino acids. As DNA, the CDR3 is TGCAGCGTTGGATTGGGGGTCAAGGCGGGGGTCCGCACAGATACGCAGTATTTT. This sequence encodes CSVGLGVKAGVRTDTQYF.

This chain joins TRBV5-6 and TRBJ1-3; D perhaps matches TRBD1 (5 bases). CDR3 length: 17 amino acids. V lost 2 bases and J lost 0, with 15 bases in between. Looked up from germline, CDR1 is SGHDT and CDR2 is YYEEEE. The CDR3 DNA is TGTGCCAGCAGCTTCTGGCAGGGCATCCGCTCTGGAAACACCATATATTTT. This gives the protein CASSFWQGIRSGNTIYF. The full variable domain, with the rest looked up from reference TRBV5-6 and TRBJ1-3, is DAGVTQSPTHLIKTRGQQVTLRCSPKSGHDTVSWYQQALGQGPQFIFQYYEEEERQRGNFPDRFSGHQFPNYSSELNVNALLLGDSALYLCASSFWQGIRSGNTIYFGEGSWLTVV.

This clonotype was seen a few times. CDR3 sequence reads: CASTWTSGGPDTQYF. The CDR3 DNA reads as TGTGCCAGCACCTGGACTAGCGGGGGTCCAGATACGCAGTATTTT. The rearrangement links TRBV7-9 to TRBJ2-3, with 13 nucleotides matching TRBD2. CDR3 length: 15 residues. CDR1 and CDR2 from the germline V gene are SEHNR and FQNEAQ (reference sequence). Trimming at V came to 7 bases and at J to 4 bases, leaving 5 bases not matched to a gene.

This clonotype was seen many times. This chain connects TRBV4-3 to TRBJ2-3; 8 bases are shared with TRBD1. CDR3 length: 16 amino acids. Looked up from germline, CDR1 is LGHNA and CDR2 is YSLEER. The J segment lost 3 bases and the V segment lost 0 bases, leaving 5 bases of the junction unmatched. CDR3 coding DNA: TGCGCCAGCAGCCAAGAAACGACAGGGGCAACAGATACGCAGTATTTT. Protein: CASSQETTGATDTQYF.

To note about this clonotype: The junction and the germline gene differ at one end; a read error may be behind it. The J gene is TRBJ1-1, the V gene TRBV20-1; the D gene is possibly TRBD1 (5 bases). Germline V CDR1 and CDR2: DFQATT, SNEGSKA (reference sequence). The CDR3 totals 18 residues. The CDR3 reads CSATLRGLEKPEWTEAYF. The CDR3 region has the DNA TGCAGTGCTACACTACGGGGCCTAGAAAAACCAGAGTGGACTGAAGCTTACTTT.

This clonotype was counted many times. The V and J genes are TRBV27 and TRBJ2-7, with 8 positions matching TRBD1. The length of the CDR3 is 14 residues. CDR1 is MNHEY and CDR2 is SMNVEV in the germline V gene (reference sequence). The V gene end was trimmed by 6 bases and the J gene end by 2 bases; junction bases not matched to a gene: 6. CDR3 loop: CASSSGTGPYEQYF. Written as DNA, the CDR3 is TGTGCCAGCAGCTCCGGGACAGGACCCTACGAGCAGTACTTC.

The gene calls are TRBV27 and TRBJ1-6; TRBD1 matches at 8 bases. J lost 9 bases, V lost 0 bases, and 10 bases had no gene match. Germline assignment: CDR1 MNHEY and CDR2 SMNVEV (reference sequence). The CDR3 length is 17 residues. The CDR3 bases are TGTGCCAGCAGTTTATCGCAGGGGGCTGTATCGGGTTCACCCCTCCACTTT. Protein product: CASSLSQGAVSGSPLHF.

This clonotype was picked up a small number of times. The chain is built from TRBV6-2 or TRBV6-3 and TRBJ1-1; 9 nucleotides match TRBD1. Germline V lookup: CDR1 MNHEY, CDR2 SVGEGT. The CDR3 extends over 13 amino acids. After removal of 6 bases from V and 4 bases from J, the junction contained 3 bases not matched to a gene. The CDR3 here is CASRTGGGTEAFF. The CDR3 DNA reads TGTGCCAGCAGGACAGGGGGAGGCACTGAAGCTTTCTTT.